These 4 T cell receptor beta chains share one sample of origin, sequenced in a study of blood T cell repertoires in COVID-19 (dated by TCRdb to the early 2020s). Receptor amplification or capture employed the immunoSEQ multiplex PCR assay. The clones in this table, taken by TCRdb from immuneACCESS, are in-frame only. Not every clone is retained; where verified, under half of the shortfall comes from an unresolved V gene, and the cause of the rest is unknown. Recorded for this sample are 35,000 to 55,000 clones; under 95% of them occurred a single time. The ten largest clones take up about 20% of the sample. Sequenced: peripheral blood. The receptors were gathered from a man aged 65 to 79 with active COVID-19.

The chain employs TRBV4-2 and TRBJ2-1; D is uncertain. The ends were cut back, 1 base at V and 12 bases at J, with 10 bases in the middle. The germline CDR1 and CDR2 sequences are LGHNA and YNFKEQ. The CDR3 extends over 12 amino acids. CDR3 in DNA: TGTGCCAGCAGCCAAGGTACTTTAGCGCAGTTCTTC. The encoded protein is CASSQGTLAQFF.

The rearrangement links TRBV6-2 or TRBV6-3 to TRBJ1-3; 7 bases align to TRBD1. Germline lookup yields CDR1 MNHEY and CDR2 SVGEGT. This CDR3 has 18 amino acids. Trimming cost V 2 bases and J 0 bases; bases outside gene matches: 10. CDR3 DNA sequence: TGTGCCAGCAGTTACACCCGGGGACAGCCCTACTCTGGAAACACCATATATTTT. It codes for CASSYTRGQPYSGNTIYF.

The rearrangement joins TRBV18 to TRBJ2-7; 7 nucleotides line up with TRBD1. The CDR3 runs to 15 residues. In germline, CDR1 is KGHSH, CDR2 LQKENI. The J segment lost 4 bases and the V segment lost 0 bases, leaving 6 bases of the junction unmatched. CDR3 nucleotides: TGTGCCAGCTCACCACCAGGGACAGTAAGATACGAGCAGTACTTC. Its protein product is CASSPPGTVRYEQYF.

This sequence joins TRBV28 and TRBJ2-1; a possible D gene is TRBD1 (5 bases). CDR1 and CDR2 (germline): MDHEN, SYDVKM. CDR3 length: 11 amino acids. Between the trimmed V and J ends, which lost 7 bases and 7 bases, there was a span of 8 bases. The CDR3 bases are TGTGCCAGCACAGGGATAAATGAGCAGTTCTTC. This gives the protein CASTGINEQFF.